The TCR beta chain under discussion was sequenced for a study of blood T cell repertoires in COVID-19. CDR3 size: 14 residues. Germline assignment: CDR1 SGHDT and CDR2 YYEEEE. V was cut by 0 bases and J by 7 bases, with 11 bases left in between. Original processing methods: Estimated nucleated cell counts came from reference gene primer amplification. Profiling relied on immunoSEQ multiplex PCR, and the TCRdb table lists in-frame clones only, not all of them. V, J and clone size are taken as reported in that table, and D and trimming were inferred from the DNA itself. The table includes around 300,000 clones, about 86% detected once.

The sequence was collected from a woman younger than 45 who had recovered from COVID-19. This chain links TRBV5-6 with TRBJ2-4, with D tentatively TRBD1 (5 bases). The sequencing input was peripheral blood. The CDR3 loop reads CASSLGAGLNIQYF. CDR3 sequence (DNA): TGTGCCAGCAGCTTGGGGGCAGGGTTGAACATTCAGTACTTC.